This TCR beta chain came from a study of T cells in Graves' hyperthyroidism and ophthalmopathy. The investigators amplified TCR beta CDR3 regions from RNA transcripts. TCR CDR3 underwent first-round RT-PCR with the HTBI primer set. One entry per CDR3 protein, called by TCRdb with MiXCR from the multiplex PCR reads. This repertoire shows hundreds of thousands of distinct CDR3 sequences, about 16% found once; its top ten account for around 20%. What was sequenced was blood. This receptor was taken from a woman in her fifties or sixties with Graves' ophthalmopathy.

The CDR3 sequence: CASSSLAGGTNEQFF. The CDR3 DNA follows: TGTGCCAGCAGTTCTCTAGCGGGAGGGACCAATGAGCAGTTCTTC. The chain is built from TRBV27 and TRBJ2-1; 12 positions match TRBD2. The V and J ends lost 4 bases and 6 bases, in that order; junction bases with no gene match: 4. CDR3 length: 15 residues. CDR1 MNHEY and CDR2 SMNVEV come from the germline V gene (reference sequence).